Presented here are 24 T cell receptor beta chains from one specimen sequenced in a study of control samples from healthy donors and cancer patients. The method was immunoSEQ multiplex PCR; TCRdb's version includes in-frame clones alone and lacks a portion of them. The top ten hold about 2% of the sample, which has roughly 99,000 clones, roughly four fifths seen once. Sequencing was performed on blood. These receptors originate from a man between 60 and 70 years old in good health.

V and J are TRBV3-1 (or the pseudogene TRBV3-2) and TRBJ1-2; D may be TRBD1 (6 bases). The germline gives CDR1 LGHDT, CDR2 YNNKEL (reference sequence). Deletions cut 4 bases from V and 2 bases from J, with 11 bases between. The CDR3 covers 14 residues. The CDR3 nucleotides are TGTGCCAGCAGCCCGACAGGAGAAAACTATGGCTACACCTTC. Its protein is CASSPTGENYGYTF.

The chain is built from TRBV7-6 and TRBJ2-2; possibly TRBD2 for D (5 bases). The CDR3 has 15 amino acids. Deletions cut 1 base from V and 3 bases from J, with 9 bases between. CDR1 is SGHVS and CDR2 is FNYEAQ in the germline V gene. The CDR3: CASSLGGSHTGELFF. The CDR3 DNA sequence: TGTGCCAGCAGCTTAGGAGGGTCCCACACCGGGGAGCTGTTTTTT.

The genes are TRBV4-1 and TRBJ2-2; D is unclear. V was clipped by 1 base and J by 4 bases, with 13 bases between them. CDR1 MGHRA and CDR2 YSYEKL come from the germline V gene. This CDR3 comprises 16 residues. CDR3 in DNA: TGCGCCAGCAGCCAAGCACGGTCTGGTTTCACCGGGGAGCTGTTTTTT. Its protein is CASSQARSGFTGELFF.

The chain uses TRBV5-6 and TRBJ2-3; 7 nucleotides line up with TRBD2. V lost 4 bases to trimming and J lost 1 base; unmatched junction nucleotides: 9. Germline V lookup: CDR1 SGHDT, CDR2 YYEEEE. CDR3 length: 16 residues. This CDR3 is CASSRILTSGTDTQYF. In DNA form, the CDR3 reads TGTGCCAGCAGCCGGATCCTTACTAGCGGCACAGATACGCAGTATTTT.

The chain joins TRBV29-1 to TRBJ1-5; maybe TRBD1 (5 bases). Germline V gene lookup returns CDR1 SQVTM and CDR2 ANQGSEA. The CDR3 consists of 15 residues. Trimming shortened V by 6 bases and J by 2 bases, and 17 bases separated the two germline ends. For the CDR3, the DNA is TGCAGCGTCGCCGAGGGGTTCCTGGGCAATCAGCCCCAGCATTTT. Its protein product is CSVAEGFLGNQPQHF.

This sequence joins TRBV27 and TRBJ2-3; perhaps TRBD2 as D (5 bases). There are 12 residues in the CDR3. Looked up from germline, CDR1 is MNHEY and CDR2 is SMNVEV (reference sequence). Trimming shortened V by 4 bases and J by 10 bases, and 12 bases separated the two germline ends. CDR3 in amino acids: CASSSPPGAQYF. DNA for the CDR3: TGTGCCAGCAGTTCTCCCCCCGGGGCGCAGTATTTT.

This clone was counted a few times. This chain connects TRBV10-3 to TRBJ1-2; 11 nucleotides agree with TRBD1. Germline CDR1 ENHRY, CDR2 SYGVKD. CDR3 length equals 15 residues. V shed 4 bases and J 6 bases; nucleotides not matched to a gene: 7. As DNA, the CDR3 is TGTGCCATCAGTGGAGGGACAGGGGGGAGGCATGGCTACACCTTC. It yields the protein CAISGGTGGRHGYTF.

The chain combines TRBV10-3 with TRBJ1-2; 10 bases are shared with TRBD1. CDR1 is ENHRY and CDR2 is SYGVKD in the germline V gene. V dropped 2 bases and J dropped 8; count of bases not matched to a gene: 8. The CDR3 runs 15 residues. CDR3 region: CAISEGDRGLWGYTF. CDR3 in DNA: TGTGCCATCAGTGAGGGGGACAGGGGTTTGTGGGGCTACACCTTC.

V usage is TRBV9 and J usage is TRBJ2-3; D is unclear. Germline loops: CDR1 SGDLS, CDR2 YYNGEE. Between the trimmed V and J ends, which lost 4 bases and 1 base, there was a span of 4 bases. CDR3 length: 12 amino acids. The CDR3 region is CASSPRTDTQYF. Here the CDR3 DNA reads TGTGCCAGCAGCCCCCGCACAGATACGCAGTATTTT.

The chain carries TRBV7-6 and TRBJ2-3, with D maybe TRBD1 (5 bases). The CDR3 loop spans 15 amino acids. Looked up from germline, CDR1 is SGHVS and CDR2 is FNYEAQ. Trimming took off 5 bases at V and 5 bases at J, with 17 bases between the two ends. CDR3 in DNA: TGTGCCAGCAGCCCCCTCGGTGGGGCGAAAGATACGCAGTATTTT. Translated: CASSPLGGAKDTQYF.

The chain is built from TRBV24-1 and TRBJ2-3; TRBD2 matches at 7 bases. The CDR3 is 16 amino acids. V was pared by 0 bases and J by 3 bases, with 5 bases of the junction left unmatched. The germline CDR1 and CDR2 sequences are KGHDR and SFDVKD. This CDR3 is CATSDLEFGGTDTQYF. The CDR3 bases are TGTGCCACCAGTGATTTGGAATTCGGGGGGACAGATACGCAGTATTTT.

The chain joins TRBV6-5 to TRBJ2-5, with TRBD1 matching over 8 bases. Per germline, CDR1 MNHEY and CDR2 SVGAGI. The CDR3 length is 14 residues. Losses at the gene ends were 6 bases for V and 5 bases for J; bases not matched to a gene: 8. Here the CDR3 reads CASSQDRVSETQYF. CDR3 coding DNA: TGTGCCAGCAGCCAGGACAGGGTCAGTGAGACCCAGTACTTC.

The rearrangement uses TRBV19 and TRBJ2-7; 9 bases agree with TRBD1. Germline CDR1 is LNHDA and CDR2 is SQIVND (reference sequence). The junction had 14 bases not matched to a gene; V was cut back by 2 bases and J by 3 bases. The CDR3 has 18 residues. CDR3 amino acids: CASSIREVTGTGIYEQYF. The CDR3 DNA reads as TGTGCCAGTAGTATAAGGGAGGTCACCGGGACAGGGATCTACGAGCAGTACTTC.

This clone was counted once. The chain employs TRBV4-1 and TRBJ2-7, with D possibly TRBD2 on 5 matching bases. V was shortened by 4 bases and J by 0 bases, with 7 bases between the two germline ends. Germline loops: CDR1 MGHRA, CDR2 YSYEKL. The CDR3 extends over 13 amino acids. The CDR3 spells CASSPSFSYEQYF. The CDR3 bases are TGCGCCAGCAGCCCTAGCTTCTCCTACGAGCAGTACTTC.

V and J are TRBV5-1 and TRBJ2-1, with TRBD2 matching over 7 bases. Germline assignment: CDR1 SGHRS and CDR2 YFSETQ. The CDR3 runs 15 residues. J gave up 0 bases and V 1 base, and 1 base lay outside the gene matches. The CDR3 spells CASSLSGISYNEQFF. The CDR3 bases are TGCGCCAGCAGCTTGAGCGGGATCTCCTACAATGAGCAGTTCTTC.

The V and J genes are TRBV11-2 and TRBJ2-7; tentatively, D is TRBD2 (5 bases). The length of the CDR3 is 14 residues. The germline gives CDR1 SGHAT, CDR2 FQNNGV. V was cut by 0 bases and J by 0 bases, with 6 bases left in between. The CDR3 DNA is TGTGCCAGCAGCTTAGAGAGGGTCTCCTACGAGCAGTACTTC. Protein sequence: CASSLERVSYEQYF.

The chain joins TRBV6-5 to TRBJ2-3; D is undetermined. Germline loops: CDR1 MNHEY, CDR2 SVGAGI. V lost 7 bases to trimming and J lost 2 bases, with 13 bases between them. This CDR3 has 14 amino acids. The chain's CDR3 is CASMSEKLTDTQYF. Written as DNA, the CDR3 is TGTGCCAGCATGTCGGAGAAACTCACAGATACGCAGTATTTT.

The count of this clone is one. The chain uses TRBV5-1 and TRBJ1-5; no reliable D call. The germline V gene has CDR1 SGHRS and CDR2 YFSETQ. Trimming shortened V by 4 bases and J by 2 bases, and 10 bases separated the two germline ends. This CDR3 has 14 amino acids. The CDR3 region has the DNA TGCGCCAGCAGCCAGGACGGACGCAATCAGCCCCAGCATTTT. Amino acids: CASSQDGRNQPQHF.

The J gene is TRBJ1-1, the V gene TRBV7-9; possible D gene TRBD1, 6 bases. CDR3 size: 14 residues. CDR1 SEHNR and CDR2 FQNEAQ come from the germline V gene (reference sequence). Between the trimmed V and J ends, which lost 8 bases and 2 bases, there was a span of 15 bases. The CDR3 bases are TGTGCCAGCGCAGTGACCAGGGGTAACACTGAAGCTTTCTTT. Protein product: CASAVTRGNTEAFF.

This chain joins TRBV3-1 (or the pseudogene TRBV3-2) and TRBJ2-7; 12 nucleotides agree with TRBD1. The V segment lost 1 base and the J segment 5 bases; nucleotides outside the gene matches: 6. There are 16 residues in the CDR3. Germline V gene sequence: CDR1 LGHDT, CDR2 YNNKEL (reference sequence). CDR3 nucleotide sequence: TGTGCCAGCAGCCAAGGGACCGGGACAGGGGGCGACGAGCAGTACTTC. Encoded protein: CASSQGTGTGGDEQYF.

In this sample, this clone turned up once. The CDR3 coding sequence is TGTGCCAGCTCTTTTCTCTATGGCTACACCTTC. It specifies CASSFLYGYTF. V usage is TRBV3-1 (or the pseudogene TRBV3-2) and J usage is TRBJ1-2; D remains unclear. The CDR3 sequence is 11 residues long. Germline V gene lookup returns CDR1 LGHDT and CDR2 YNNKEL (reference sequence). V was cut by 8 bases and J by 4 bases, with 8 bases left in between.

The rearrangement joins TRBV7-6 to TRBJ1-5; the D gene is possibly TRBD1 (5 bases). The ends were cut back, 5 bases at V and 7 bases at J, with 12 bases in the middle. The CDR3 covers 13 residues. Germline values: CDR1 SGHVS, CDR2 FNYEAQ. The CDR3: CASSLDTTQPQHF. In DNA, the CDR3 is TGTGCCAGCAGCCTGGACACAACGCAGCCCCAGCATTTT.

The rearrangement joins TRBV3-1 (or the pseudogene TRBV3-2) to TRBJ2-7; TRBD2 agrees at 8 bases. After removal of 2 bases from V and 4 bases from J, the junction contained 4 bases not matched to a gene. Germline V gene data show CDR1 as LGHDT and CDR2 as YNNKEL (reference sequence). The CDR3 runs 14 residues. The CDR3 sequence: CASSQIAGGYEQYF. The CDR3 nucleotides read TGTGCCAGCAGCCAAATTGCGGGGGGATACGAGCAGTACTTC.

The chain is built from TRBV19 and TRBJ2-7; 7 bases match TRBD1. Germline CDR1 is LNHDA and CDR2 is SQIVND (reference sequence). Germline trimming cut 10 bases from V and 2 bases from J; bases unmatched to any gene: 8. The CDR3 length is 13 residues. The CDR3 region has the DNA TGTGCCACCCGACAGGGCCCGACCTACGAGCAGTACTTC. It is translated as CATRQGPTYEQYF.